The 24 T cell receptor beta chains listed next were all sequenced from one sample in a study. Treg sorting used a CD4+CD25+CD127-/low gate. Using its own MiXCR run on the 5' RACE reads, TCRdb lists one record per CDR3 protein. The sample has more than 7,500 distinct CDR3 sequences, around 34% seen once; the top ten hold 5.6%. The material sequenced was Tregs sorted from blood. All receptors derive from a female donor with breast cancer.

A word on this clonotype: A much more abundant neighbour one base away suggests this may be a read error. The chain carries TRBV5-1 and TRBJ1-1, with D uncertain. This CDR3 contains 13 residues. The germline gives CDR1 SGHRS, CDR2 YFSETQ. This CDR3 is CANSLRLGTEAFF. DNA of the CDR3: TGCGCCAACAGCTTGCGGCTGGGCACTGAAGCTTTCTTT.

This clonotype rates as medium-sized. The chain recombines TRBV20-1 with TRBJ2-1; 10 bases are shared with TRBD1. This CDR3 is built from 14 residues. V trimming: 4 bases; J trimming: 6 bases; junction bases outside the gene matches: 6. The germline V gene encodes CDR1 DFQATT and CDR2 SNEGSKA (reference sequence). For the CDR3, the DNA is TGCAGTGCTAACCGGGACAGGGGCGGCAATGAGCAGTTCTTC. Its protein is CSANRDRGGNEQFF.

This chain uses TRBV7-2 with TRBJ1-5; unclear D gene. CDR3 length: 14 amino acids. Germline V gene sequence: CDR1 SGHTA, CDR2 FQGNSA. Trimming left V 5 bases short and J 1 base short, with 9 bases between. The chain's CDR3 is CASSEEWSNQPQHF. The DNA of the CDR3 is TGTGCCAGCAGCGAAGAATGGAGCAATCAGCCCCAGCATTTT. Looking up the rest from reference TRBV7-2 and TRBJ1-5 gives the full variable domain: GAGVSQSPSNKVTEKGKDVELRCDPISGHTALYWYRQSLGQGLEFLIYFQGNSAPDKSGLPSDRFSAERTGGSVSTLTIQRTQQEDSAVYLCASSEEWSNQPQHFGDGTRLSIL.

This chain links TRBV12-3 or TRBV12-4 with TRBJ2-1, with TRBD2 as a possible D gene (7 bases). V was cut by 4 bases and J by 3 bases, with 16 bases left in between. There are 16 residues in the CDR3. In DNA, the CDR3 is TGTGCCAGCAGTTCACCCCAGCGGGACAACTACAATGAGCAGTTCTTC. Translating gives CASSSPQRDNYNEQFF.

Judged by abundance, this clonotype is medium-sized. The chain uses TRBV6-5 and TRBJ1-4, with D maybe TRBD1 (6 bases). This CDR3 has 15 residues. The germline V gene encodes CDR1 MNHEY and CDR2 SVGAGI. V lost 8 bases to trimming and J lost 2 bases, with 15 bases between them. The chain's CDR3 is CASQNTGMTNEKLFF. In DNA, the CDR3 is TGTGCCAGCCAGAACACAGGGATGACTAATGAAAAACTGTTTTTT.

This chain connects TRBV7-9 to TRBJ2-3; the match to TRBD2 covers 10 bases. This CDR3 has 18 residues. Germline CDR1 is SEHNR and CDR2 is FQNEAQ (reference sequence). V shed 8 bases, J shed 3 bases, and the junction held 17 bases outside the gene matches. This CDR3 is CASGLGSSRTSGTDTQYF. The CDR3 region has the DNA TGTGCCAGCGGCCTAGGTTCCTCCAGGACTAGCGGAACAGATACGCAGTATTTT.

The J gene is TRBJ1-2, the V gene TRBV18; D is possibly TRBD1 (5 bases). The CDR3 is 15 residues long. The germline V gene encodes CDR1 KGHSH and CDR2 LQKENI. The germline V and J ends were trimmed by 4 bases and 2 bases, with 14 bases remaining between them. This chain's CDR3 is CASSQIKGQNYGYTF. In nucleotides, the CDR3 is TGTGCCAGCTCACAAATAAAGGGGCAGAACTATGGCTACACCTTC. The full variable domain, completed using reference TRBV18 and TRBJ1-2, is NAGVMQNPRHLVRRRGQEARLRCSPMKGHSHVYWYRQLPEEGLKFMVYLQKENIIDESGMPKERFSAEFPKEGPSILRIQQVVRGDSAAYFCASSQIKGQNYGYTFGSGTRLTVV.

The gene calls are TRBV12-3 or TRBV12-4 and TRBJ1-5; D gene unclear. Trimming shortened V by 2 bases and J by 5 bases, and 10 bases separated the two germline ends. CDR3 length: 14 residues. The CDR3 region has the DNA TGTGCCAGCAGTTTAAAACGGCTATATCAGCCCCAGCATTTT. Translating gives CASSLKRLYQPQHF.

This rearrangement joins TRBV20-1 to TRBJ2-7; 7 positions match TRBD2. In germline, CDR1 is DFQATT, CDR2 SNEGSKA (reference sequence). This CDR3 region has 15 residues. J lost 2 bases, V lost 2 bases, and 9 bases had no gene match. CDR3 in amino acids: CSARSSGENTYEQYF. CDR3 DNA: TGCAGTGCTAGATCCAGCGGGGAAAATACCTACGAGCAGTACTTC.

By share of the sample, this clonotype is medium-sized. This sequence joins TRBV20-1 and TRBJ1-5; D is uncertain. V gave up 2 bases and J gave up 5 bases, with 16 bases separating them. CDR1 is DFQATT, CDR2 SNEGSKA, per germline (reference sequence). The CDR3 loop spans 15 amino acids. The chain's CDR3 is CSARLSGTSDQPQHF. The CDR3 bases are TGCAGTGCTAGATTATCGGGTACATCGGATCAGCCCCAGCATTTT.

This clonotype is medium-sized within its sample. The chain links TRBV4-1 to TRBJ2-7; D might be TRBD2 (5 bases). With 6 bases removed from V and 7 bases from J, the gap between germline ends came to 13 bases. The CDR3 is 12 amino acids. Germline V CDR1 and CDR2: MGHRA, YSYEKL. CDR3 DNA sequence: TGCGCCAGCAGATCCCAAGGCGGGGAGCAGTACTTC. The encoded protein is CASRSQGGEQYF.

The chain uses TRBV12-3 or TRBV12-4 and TRBJ2-7; TRBD1 might be the D (5 bases). The CDR3 runs 12 residues. Deletions cut 5 bases from V and 5 bases from J, with 10 bases between. The CDR3 spells CASSARENEQYF. CDR3 in DNA: TGTGCCAGCAGTGCCAGGGAAAACGAGCAGTACTTC.

By sample fraction, this clonotype is medium-sized. The chain employs TRBV4-3 and TRBJ2-1; 9 positions match TRBD2. The CDR3 extends over 16 amino acids. Trimming cost V 3 bases and J 2 bases; bases outside gene matches: 5. CDR1 and CDR2 from the germline V gene are LGHNA and YSLEER. CDR3 bases: TGCGCCAGCAGCCACCTGACTAGCGGAGCCTACAATGAGCAGTTCTTC. Translated: CASSHLTSGAYNEQFF.

Only a few counts were recorded for this clonotype. The CDR3 carries no conserved terminal phenylalanine or tryptophan, so it likely arises from a read error. The gene calls are TRBV6-2 or TRBV6-3 and TRBJ1-2; 8 positions match TRBD1. Unmatched junction bases numbered 3, after V lost 2 bases and J lost 7 bases. CDR1 and CDR2 (germline): MNHEY, SVGEGT. This CDR3 region has 13 residues. CDR3 nucleotide sequence: TGTGCCAGCAGTTACCACGGACAGGGTGGCTACACCCTC. This sequence encodes CASSYHGQGGYTL.

This CDR3 is CASSQGRLAADEVQFF. The CDR3 region has the DNA TGCGCCAGCAGCCAAGGCAGACTAGCGGCTGACGAAGTACAGTTCTTC. The chain carries TRBV4-3 and TRBJ2-1, with 9 bases identical to TRBD2. The V gene's germline CDR1 is LGHNA and CDR2 YSLEER. The CDR3 has 16 amino acids. Trimming removed 1 base from V and 13 bases from J; junction bases left unmatched: 14.

As concerns this clonotype: A much larger clone sits a single nucleotide away, making a read error possible. The chain joins TRBV20-1 to TRBJ2-1; D may be TRBD2 (6 bases). The V end was cut by 1 base, the J end by 5 bases, with 15 bases between. Germline CDR1 and CDR2: DFQATT and SNEGSKA (reference sequence). The CDR3 spans 15 residues. CDR3 protein: CSARGAGIFHNEQFF. CDR3 coding DNA: TGCAGTGCTAGAGGAGCGGGTATCTTCCACAATGAGCAGTTCTTC.

This chain links TRBV7-2 with TRBJ2-2; no clear D. V dropped 1 base and J dropped 3 bases, with 9 bases sitting between them. The CDR3 extends over 15 amino acids. The germline V gene encodes CDR1 SGHTA and CDR2 FQGNSA. This CDR3 is CASSLDGGDTGELFF. CDR3 nucleotides: TGTGCCAGCAGCTTAGACGGTGGGGACACCGGGGAGCTGTTTTTT.

This clonotype is labeled as medium-sized (0.01 to 0.1%). The chain is built from TRBV20-1 and TRBJ2-7; TRBD1 matches 7 bases. V shed 5 bases, J shed 5 bases, and the junction held 6 bases outside the gene matches. The CDR3 has 12 amino acids. Germline V gene lookup returns CDR1 DFQATT and CDR2 SNEGSKA (reference sequence). The CDR3 here is CSAAAQGDEQYV. Written as DNA, the CDR3 is TGCAGTGCTGCAGCGCAGGGGGACGAGCAGTACGTC.

The rearrangement links TRBV29-1 to TRBJ1-1; TRBD1 matches 7 bases. The germline V gene encodes CDR1 SQVTM and CDR2 ANQGSEA. This CDR3 has 15 amino acids. The V segment lost 5 bases and the J segment 0 bases; nucleotides outside the gene matches: 9. The CDR3 sequence: CSVPGQSTMNTEAFF. CDR3 in DNA: TGCAGCGTTCCGGGACAGAGTACCATGAACACTGAAGCTTTCTTT.

For this clonotype: This is likely a read error, given that the CDR3 carries no conserved phenylalanine or tryptophan at its end. The chain uses TRBV15 and TRBJ1-2; 7 bases line up with TRBD1. The CDR3 extends over 17 amino acids. The germline gives CDR1 LNHNV, CDR2 YYDKDF (reference sequence). V gave up 0 bases and J gave up 0 bases; unmatched junction bases: 7. CDR3 sequence reads: CATSRDLAQGSNYGYTI. The CDR3 DNA reads as TGTGCCACCAGCAGAGATTTGGCACAGGGGTCTAACTATGGCTACACCATC.

The chain combines TRBV12-3 or TRBV12-4 with TRBJ2-4; 7 nucleotides align to TRBD2. The CDR3 has 13 residues. The J segment lost 9 bases and the V segment lost 3 bases, leaving 5 bases of the junction unmatched. CDR3 sequence reads: CASSFGGVGIQYF. The CDR3 nucleotides are TGTGCCAGCAGTTTTGGGGGGGTCGGCATTCAGTACTTC.

About this clonotype: The CDR3 carries no conserved terminal phenylalanine or tryptophan, so it likely arises from a read error. The chain couples TRBV5-1 to TRBJ1-4, with TRBD1 as a possible D gene (5 bases). CDR3 length: 16 amino acids. The germline gives CDR1 SGHRS, CDR2 YFSETQ. Trimming removed 0 bases from V and 8 bases from J, with 17 bases in between. As DNA, the CDR3 is TGCGCCAGCAGCTTGGATTGGGGGACGAGAGGAGAAAAACTGTTTCTT. Its translation is CASSLDWGTRGEKLFL.

This clonotype is labeled as medium-sized. The chain combines TRBV20-1 with TRBJ1-2; a weak D match, TRBD1 (6 bases). Germline V gene lookup returns CDR1 DFQATT and CDR2 SNEGSKA (reference sequence). Trimming took 7 bases from V and 0 from J, leaving 15 bases between them. The CDR3 is 14 amino acids. CDR3 sequence: CSGAGTHTNYGYTF. The DNA for the CDR3 is TGCAGTGGGGCCGGGACACATACTAACTATGGCTACACCTTC.

This clonotype was counted between two and nine times. Sequence at one end of the junction differs from germline and may be a read error. The chain recombines TRBV4-3 with TRBJ1-3; D is ambiguous. CDR1 is LGHNA and CDR2 is YSLEER in the germline V gene. The CDR3 is 13 amino acids. In nucleotides, the CDR3 is TGCGTCAGCAGCCAAACTAATGGAAACACCATATATTTT. Its translation is CVSSQTNGNTIYF.